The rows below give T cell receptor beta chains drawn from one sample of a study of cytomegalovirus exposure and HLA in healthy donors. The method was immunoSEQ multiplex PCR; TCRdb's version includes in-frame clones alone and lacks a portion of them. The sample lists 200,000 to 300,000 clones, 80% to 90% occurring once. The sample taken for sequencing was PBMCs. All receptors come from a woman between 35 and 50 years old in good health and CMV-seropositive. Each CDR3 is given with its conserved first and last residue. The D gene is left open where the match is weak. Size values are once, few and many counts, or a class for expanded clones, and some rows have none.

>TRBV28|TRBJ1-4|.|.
TGTGCCAGCAGTCCTCAGGGGAAGGGCGAAAAACTGTTTTTT
CASSPQGKGEKLFF
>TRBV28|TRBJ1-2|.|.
TGTGCCAGCAGTTCTCCTGGAGTTATTGGCTACACCTTC
CASSSPGVIGYTF
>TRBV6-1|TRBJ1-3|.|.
TGTGCCAGCAGCCAGGGCAACTCTGGAAACACCATATATTTT
CASSQGNSGNTIYF
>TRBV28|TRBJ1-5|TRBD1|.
TGTGCCAGCAGGCCTCACAGGGGATTGAAGCAGCCCCAGCATTTT
CASRPHRGLKQPQHF
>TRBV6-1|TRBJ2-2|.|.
TGTGCCAGCAGTGTAGACACAGGGCTAGTTATCGGGGAGCTGTTTTTT
CASSVDTGLVIGELFF
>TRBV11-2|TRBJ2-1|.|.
TGTGCCAGCAGGGATGTAGACAGGTCTGGGCAGTTCTTC
CASRDVDRSGQFF
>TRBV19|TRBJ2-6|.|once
TGTGCCAGTAAGTCCCGTCTAGTATCTGGGGCCAACGTCCTGACTTTC
CASKSRLVSGANVLTF
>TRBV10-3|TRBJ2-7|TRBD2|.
TGTGCCATCAACGCGGGAGAGGGGACCTACGAGCAGTACTTC
CAINAGEGTYEQYF
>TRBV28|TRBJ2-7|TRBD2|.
TGTGCCAGCAACCTGCGAGTAGCGGGAGTCGAGCAGTACTTC
CASNLRVAGVEQYF
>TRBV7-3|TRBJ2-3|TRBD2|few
TGTGCCAGCAGCTTAGCAGCGGGAGGGGGGCCAGATACGCAGTATTTT
CASSLAAGGGPDTQYF
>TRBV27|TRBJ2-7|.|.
TGTGCCAGCAGTTCCCTTAGCGTCCCGGTACCCTACGAGCAGTACTTC
CASSSLSVPVPYEQYF
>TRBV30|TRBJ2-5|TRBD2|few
TGTGCCTGGACGAGACTAGCGGGAGGGAAAGAGACCCAGTACTTC
CAWTRLAGGKETQYF
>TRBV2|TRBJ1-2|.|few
TGTGCCAGCCTCCAGGGTGTGGAGGGCTACACCTTC
CASLQGVEGYTF
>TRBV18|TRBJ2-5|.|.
TGTGCCAGCTCCCCTGGAGGGTTCAAGGAGACCCAGTACTTC
CASSPGGFKETQYF
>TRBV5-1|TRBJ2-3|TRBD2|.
TGCGCCAGCAGCCCCGGGACTAGCGGGGTCCCCACAGATACGCAGTATTTT
CASSPGTSGVPTDTQYF
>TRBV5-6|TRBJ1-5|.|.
TGTGCCAGCAGCCTAATTGACACCCTCCAGCCCCAGCATTTT
CASSLIDTLQPQHF
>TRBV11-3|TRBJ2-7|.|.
TGTGCCAGCAGCTTAGTGGGGGCCTCCTACGAGCAGTACTTC
CASSLVGASYEQYF
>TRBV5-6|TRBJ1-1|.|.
TGTGCCAGCAGCCTTGGCACAGGGAACACTGAAGCTTTCTTT
CASSLGTGNTEAFF